These 23 T cell receptor beta chains share one sample of origin, sequenced in a study of cytomegalovirus exposure and HLA in healthy donors (TCRdb year 2017). The library came from the immunoSEQ multiplex PCR assay. For the multiplex PCR, a mixture combining 60 forward primers for TCR Vbeta segments and 13 reverse primers for TCR Jbeta segments was used. TCRdb mirrors the immuneACCESS table, restricted to in-frame sequences. Some clones are absent from its copies; in checked studies, under half trace to an unresolved V gene, and the reason for the others is unknown. This sample is represented by about 140,000 clones; 75% to 85% of them were singletons. Clones ranked in the top ten supply 2% to 3% of the sample. The material sequenced was PBMCs. All receptors derive from a woman aged 18-35 years in good health and CMV-seropositive.

The V call is TRBV5-1, the J call TRBJ1-3; possibly TRBD1 for D (6 bases). Trimming left V 4 bases short and J 0 bases short, with 17 bases between. This CDR3 is built from 17 residues. Germline CDR1 SGHRS, CDR2 YFSETQ. CDR3 amino acids: CASSPGGRLTSGNTIYF. CDR3 nucleotide sequence: TGCGCCAGCAGCCCGGGGGGCAGGCTCACCTCTGGAAACACCATATATTTT. Drawing the rest from reference TRBV5-1 and TRBJ1-3, the complete variable domain is KAGVTQTPRYLIKTRGQQVTLSCSPISGHRSVSWYQQTPGQGLQFLFEYFSETQRNKGNFPGRFSGRQFSNSRSEMNVSTLELGDSALYLCASSPGGRLTSGNTIYFGEGSWLTVV.

The CDR3 coding sequence is TGTGCCAGCAGCATTACAGGGGGTGCTAACTATGGCTACACCTTC. This sequence encodes CASSITGGANYGYTF. This chain connects TRBV6-1 to TRBJ1-2; 8 bases line up with TRBD1. Germline V gene lookup returns CDR1 MNHNS and CDR2 SASEGT. The ends lost 6 bases at V and 0 bases at J; junction bases unmatched: 6. The CDR3 is 15 residues long.

J is TRBJ2-3 and V is TRBV5-1, with 9 bases lining up with TRBD2. The V gene end was trimmed by 4 bases and the J gene end by 7 bases; junction bases not matched to a gene: 19. Germline CDR1 reads SGHRS; CDR2 reads YFSETQ. The CDR3 sequence is 18 residues long. This CDR3 reads CASSPRGAAGGPINTQYF. The CDR3 nucleotides are TGCGCCAGCAGCCCCCGAGGCGCGGCGGGGGGGCCTATAAATACGCAGTATTTT.

This sequence joins TRBV19 and TRBJ1-2; tentative D call: TRBD1 (6 bases). Per germline, CDR1 LNHDA and CDR2 SQIVND (reference sequence). V was trimmed by 3 bases and J by 4 bases, leaving 15 bases between them. The CDR3 has 15 amino acids. This CDR3 reads CASSMLQGRGYGYTF. The CDR3 DNA is TGTGCCAGTAGTATGTTACAGGGCCGCGGCTATGGCTACACCTTC. Looking up the rest from reference TRBV19 and TRBJ1-2 gives the full variable domain: DGGITQSPKYLFRKEGQNVTLSCEQNLNHDAMYWYRQDPGQGLRLIYYSQIVNDFQKGDIAEGYSVSREKKESFPLTVTSAQKNPTAFYLCASSMLQGRGYGYTFGSGTRLTVV.

This clone has a handful of counts. J is TRBJ1-1 and V is TRBV19; unclear D gene. The CDR3 spans 13 residues. The germline gives CDR1 LNHDA, CDR2 SQIVND (reference sequence). The V end lost 5 bases, the J end lost 4 bases, and 11 bases lay between the germline ends. The CDR3 DNA reads as TGTGCCAGTAGTTTGGCGGGGAGCACTGAAGCTTTCTTT. It specifies CASSLAGSTEAFF.

V gene TRBV19 combines with J gene TRBJ1-2, with D possibly being TRBD1 (6 bases). The germline V gene encodes CDR1 LNHDA and CDR2 SQIVND (reference sequence). CDR3 size: 14 residues. Trimming took off 1 base at V and 9 bases at J, with 15 bases between the two ends. CDR3: CASSIGPGQNSYTF. The CDR3 nucleotides are TGTGCCAGTAGTATAGGACCGGGACAAAATAGCTACACCTTC.

This chain uses TRBV28 with TRBJ2-7; a possible D gene is TRBD1 (5 bases). This CDR3 is built from 14 residues. V lost 2 bases and J 5 bases, leaving 13 bases between the germline ends. In germline, CDR1 is MDHEN, CDR2 SYDVKM. CDR3 loop: CASSLIQGVDEQYF. The CDR3 DNA reads TGTGCCAGCAGTTTAATTCAAGGGGTGGACGAGCAGTACTTC.

V usage is TRBV4-3 and J usage is TRBJ2-1; possible D gene TRBD2, 5 bases. The CDR3 consists of 15 residues. V lost 7 bases and J lost 6, with 19 bases in between. CDR1 is LGHNA, CDR2 YSLEER, per germline. This chain's CDR3 is CASTYAEGEGNEQFF. DNA for the CDR3: TGCGCCAGCACCTACGCGGAAGGCGAGGGCAATGAGCAGTTCTTC.

V is TRBV2 and J is TRBJ1-5, with TRBD1 matching over 9 bases. Germline values: CDR1 SNHLY, CDR2 FYNNEI. The CDR3 length is 13 residues. The junction had 3 bases not matched to a gene; V was cut back by 5 bases and J by 7 bases. The CDR3 sequence is CASSRTGEQPQHF. CDR3 nucleotide sequence: TGTGCCAGCAGTCGGACAGGGGAACAGCCCCAGCATTTT.

This rearrangement joins TRBV19 to TRBJ2-5, with TRBD2 matching over 8 bases. CDR1 LNHDA and CDR2 SQIVND come from the germline V gene (reference sequence). V was pared by 4 bases and J by 1 base, with 8 bases of the junction left unmatched. This CDR3 region has 16 residues. Here the CDR3 DNA reads TGTGCCAGTAGTAACCTCGGGGGGGCCTCCCAAGAGACCCAGTACTTC. Amino acid sequence: CASSNLGGASQETQYF. The variable domain in full, completed from reference TRBV19 and TRBJ2-5, reads DGGITQSPKYLFRKEGQNVTLSCEQNLNHDAMYWYRQDPGQGLRLIYYSQIVNDFQKGDIAEGYSVSREKKESFPLTVTSAQKNPTAFYLCASSNLGGASQETQYFGPGTRLLVL.

The chain has TRBV2 and TRBJ2-1; no clear D gene. Germline V gene sequence: CDR1 SNHLY, CDR2 FYNNEI. The V end lost 1 base, the J end lost 0 bases, and 7 bases lay between the germline ends. This CDR3 has 15 residues. CDR3 nucleotides: TGTGCCAGCAGTGAAGACTGGAGCTCCTACAATGAGCAGTTCTTC. It codes for CASSEDWSSYNEQFF.

The chain is built from TRBV6-6 and TRBJ2-7; 7 nucleotides match TRBD1. This CDR3 comprises 13 residues. Germline values: CDR1 MNHNY, CDR2 SVGAGI (reference sequence). V lost 6 bases to trimming and J lost 2 bases; unmatched junction nucleotides: 4. CDR3 coding DNA: TGTGCCAGCAGCCCAGACAGGGCCTACGAGCAGTACTTC. Amino acids: CASSPDRAYEQYF.

The chain has TRBV30 and TRBJ1-3; D unclear. CDR3 size: 12 residues. V shed 6 bases and J shed 4 bases, with 10 bases lying between them. CDR1 is GTSNPN and CDR2 is SVGIG in the germline V gene (reference sequence). CDR3 in DNA: TGTGCCTGCTCAACGGTGGGAAACACCATATATTTT. It specifies CACSTVGNTIYF. Variable domain in full (rest from reference TRBV30 and TRBJ1-3): SQTIHQWPATLVQPVGSPLSLECTVEGTSNPNLYWYRQAAGRGLQLLFYSVGIGQISSEVPQNLSASRPQDRQFILSSKKLLLSDSGFYLCACSTVGNTIYFGEGSWLTVV.

This chain uses TRBV27 with TRBJ2-3; D is perhaps TRBD2 (7 bases). CDR3 length: 14 residues. Germline loops: CDR1 MNHEY, CDR2 SMNVEV (reference sequence). The V end lost 0 bases, the J end lost 6 bases, and 10 bases lay between the germline ends. In DNA, the CDR3 is TGTGCCAGCAGTTTATCCGGGGGGCAGGATACGCAGTATTTT. Its protein product is CASSLSGGQDTQYF.

This chain links TRBV7-9 with TRBJ2-1; 13 bases fit TRBD2. The V gene's germline CDR1 is SEHNR and CDR2 FQNEAQ (reference sequence). The CDR3 runs to 17 residues. The J segment lost 5 bases and the V segment lost 5 bases, leaving 9 bases of the junction unmatched. Here the CDR3 DNA reads TGTGCCAGCAGCAGCATGGGACTAGCGGGGCGGAACAATGAGCAGTTCTTC. It yields the protein CASSSMGLAGRNNEQFF.

This clone is a singleton in its sample. The genes are TRBV19 and TRBJ1-5; TRBD1 aligns across 10 bases. The V gene's germline CDR1 is LNHDA and CDR2 SQIVND (reference sequence). CDR3 length: 17 residues. J lost 4 bases, V lost 7 bases, and 13 bases had no gene match. DNA of the CDR3: TGTGCCAGTAATCCGGGGACAGGGGCGGCGGGGAATCAGCCCCAGCATTTT. Its translation is CASNPGTGAAGNQPQHF.

The genes are TRBV5-1 and TRBJ2-1, with TRBD1 identical over 8 bases. The germline V gene encodes CDR1 SGHRS and CDR2 YFSETQ. The length of the CDR3 is 15 residues. J lost 1 base, V lost 4 bases, and 4 bases had no gene match. The CDR3 here is CASSLGQGSYNEQFF. CDR3 nucleotide sequence: TGCGCCAGCAGCCTAGGACAGGGTTCCTACAATGAGCAGTTCTTC. The full variable domain, its missing parts supplied by reference TRBV5-1 and TRBJ2-1, is KAGVTQTPRYLIKTRGQQVTLSCSPISGHRSVSWYQQTPGQGLQFLFEYFSETQRNKGNFPGRFSGRQFSNSRSEMNVSTLELGDSALYLCASSLGQGSYNEQFFGPGTRLTVL.

V and J are TRBV28 and TRBJ2-1, with D possibly TRBD2 on 5 matching bases. Germline CDR1 MDHEN, CDR2 SYDVKM. This CDR3 is 13 amino acids long. V lost 6 bases to trimming and J lost 9 bases, with 15 bases between them. CDR3 sequence (DNA): TGTGCCAGCAGGCCCGGACTCAACGGTGAGCAGTTCTTC. This encodes CASRPGLNGEQFF.

The chain is built from TRBV4-2 and TRBJ1-6, with D uncertain. The CDR3 length is 15 residues. Per germline, CDR1 LGHNA and CDR2 YNFKEQ. Between the trimmed V and J ends, which lost 6 bases and 0 bases, there was a span of 9 bases. The CDR3 DNA is TGTGCCAGCAGATTAGATAGCTCCTATAATTCACCCCTCCACTTT. Encoded protein: CASRLDSSYNSPLHF.

The rearrangement uses TRBV20-1 and TRBJ2-5, with no clear D. Near its end, the DNA agrees better with TRBJ2-7, so the J call may be wrong. The CDR3 loop spans 10 amino acids. Germline V gene data show CDR1 as DFQATT and CDR2 as SNEGSKA (reference sequence). CDR3 sequence: CSASPYEQYF. In nucleotides, the CDR3 is TGCAGTGCTAGCCCCTACGAGCAGTACTTC.

This clone appeared a few times. The V and J genes are TRBV19 and TRBJ2-7; D is undetermined. From germline, CDR1 is LNHDA and CDR2 SQIVND (reference sequence). The V end was cut by 5 bases, the J end by 4 bases, with 15 bases between. The CDR3 spans 14 residues. This chain's CDR3 is CASSGSTFGYEQYF. The CDR3 region has the DNA TGTGCCAGTAGTGGGTCGACCTTCGGGTACGAGCAGTACTTC.

The chain carries TRBV7-6 and TRBJ1-3, with D maybe TRBD1 (5 bases). CDR1 and CDR2 (germline): SGHVS, FNYEAQ. V lost 0 bases and J 0 bases, leaving 9 bases between the germline ends. The CDR3 consists of 16 residues. The CDR3 loop reads CASSLATGLSGNTIYF. The CDR3 DNA follows: TGTGCCAGCAGCTTAGCCACGGGACTCTCTGGAAACACCATATATTTT.

This clone appeared once. The gene calls are TRBV6-5 and TRBJ2-7; D may be TRBD2 (6 bases). Trimming left V 7 bases short and J 2 bases short, with 12 bases between. The CDR3 has 13 residues. Germline V gene lookup returns CDR1 MNHEY and CDR2 SVGAGI. In DNA, the CDR3 is TGTGCCAGCAAGGGAGGTGATACCTACGAGCAGTACTTC. Protein sequence: CASKGGDTYEQYF.